This T cell receptor (beta chain) stems from a study of patients and donors after allogeneic stem cell transplantation. TCRdb independently ran MiXCR on the RT-PCR reads; one entry per CDR3 protein. The sample shows 200,000 to 250,000 distinct CDR3 sequences, 35% to 45% of them seen only once. The V and J ends lost 0 bases and 7 bases respectively, with 10 bases between them. The CDR3 is made up of 15 amino acids. In germline, CDR1 is MGHRA, CDR2 YSYEKL. V is TRBV4-1 and J is TRBJ1-6; D gene ambiguous. This TCR derives from a human donor who was either an allogeneic HSCT recipient or a stem cell or donor lymphocyte infusion donor (not recorded which). It is not recorded whose cells these are; they may come from a transplant donor. Sequencing was done on a sample of blood, either unsorted or a sorted T cell fraction (not recorded which). CDR3 in DNA: TGCGCCAGCAGCCAAGATAGGCGGACCAATTCACCCCTCCACTTT. Protein product: CASSQDRRTNSPLHF.